One T cell receptor beta chain is described in this entry. This record belongs to a study of blood T cell repertoires in COVID-19. Study in general: Material from acute and convalescent COVID-19 was sourced from the United States, Italy and Spain. T cells, B-cell-depleted T cells, or PBMCs supplied cDNA or gDNA.

Germline CDR1 and CDR2: LNHDA and SQIVND (reference sequence). The CDR3 runs to 15 residues. V lost 6 bases, J lost 0 bases, and 6 bases stayed unmatched. Per the original methods: Estimation of nucleated cell counts relied on the amplification of reference gene primers. This table comes from immunoSEQ multiplex PCR, and its TCRdb copy is limited to in-frame clones, with some not included. That table furnishes V, J and clone size, whereas the DNA furnished D and trimming. Among roughly 150,000 clones, 89% were seen once, and the ten largest hold about 2.8%. The sequence was obtained from a man aged 55 to 69 with acute or convalescent COVID-19. Sequencing input: peripheral blood. This rearrangement joins TRBV19 to TRBJ2-3; 7 positions agree with TRBD1. CDR3 amino acids: CASRSTGVSTDTQYF. DNA for the CDR3: TGTGCCAGTAGATCAACAGGGGTTAGCACAGATACGCAGTATTTT.